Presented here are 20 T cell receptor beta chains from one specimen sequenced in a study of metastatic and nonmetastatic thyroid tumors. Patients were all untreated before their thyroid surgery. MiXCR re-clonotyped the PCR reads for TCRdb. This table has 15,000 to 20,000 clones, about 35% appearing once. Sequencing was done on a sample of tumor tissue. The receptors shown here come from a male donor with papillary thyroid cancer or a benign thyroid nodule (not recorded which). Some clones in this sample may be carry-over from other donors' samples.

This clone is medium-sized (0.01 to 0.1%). The CDR3 coding sequence is TGTGCTAGTGGTTTGGGTCAGGGACAGCACCAAGAGACCCAGTACTTC. Protein: CASGLGQGQHQETQYF. The rearrangement links TRBV12-5 to TRBJ2-5; 7 bases are shared with TRBD1. The CDR3 has 16 amino acids. After removal of 1 base from V and 0 bases from J, the junction contained 5 bases not matched to a gene. Germline CDR1 and CDR2: LGHNT and FRNRAP.

CDR3 region: CASSQNPGLVQNEQFF. As DNA, the CDR3 is TGTGCCAGCAGCCAAAATCCGGGACTAGTTCAAAATGAGCAGTTCTTC. This sequence joins TRBV4-2 and TRBJ2-1; 8 bases map to TRBD2. CDR1 and CDR2 from the germline V gene are LGHNA and YNFKEQ. The length of the CDR3 is 16 residues. V was clipped by 2 bases and J by 7 bases; unmatched bases: 10.

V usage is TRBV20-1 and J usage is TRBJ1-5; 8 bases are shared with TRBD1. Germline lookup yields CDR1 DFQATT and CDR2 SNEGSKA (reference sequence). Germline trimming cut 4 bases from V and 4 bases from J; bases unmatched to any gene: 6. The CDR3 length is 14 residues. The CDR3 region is CSAKNQGANQPQHF. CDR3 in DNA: TGCAGTGCTAAAAACCAGGGGGCGAATCAGCCCCAGCATTTT.

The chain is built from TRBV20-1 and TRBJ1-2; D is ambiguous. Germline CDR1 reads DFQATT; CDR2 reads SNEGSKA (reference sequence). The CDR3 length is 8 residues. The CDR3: CSAWGYTF. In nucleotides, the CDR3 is TGCAGCGCCTGGGGCTACACCTTC.

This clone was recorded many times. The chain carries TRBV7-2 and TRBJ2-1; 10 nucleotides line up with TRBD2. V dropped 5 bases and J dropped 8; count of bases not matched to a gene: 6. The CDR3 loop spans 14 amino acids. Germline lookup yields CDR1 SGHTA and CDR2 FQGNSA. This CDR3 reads CASSLSGTSDEQFF. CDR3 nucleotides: TGTGCCAGCAGCCTATCCGGGACTAGCGATGAGCAGTTCTTC.

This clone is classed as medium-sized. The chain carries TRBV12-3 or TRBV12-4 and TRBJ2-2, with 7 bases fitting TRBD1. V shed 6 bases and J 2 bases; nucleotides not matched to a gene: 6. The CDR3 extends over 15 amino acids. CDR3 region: CASSHRGQNTGELFF. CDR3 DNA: TGTGCCAGCAGCCACAGGGGTCAAAACACCGGGGAGCTGTTTTTT.

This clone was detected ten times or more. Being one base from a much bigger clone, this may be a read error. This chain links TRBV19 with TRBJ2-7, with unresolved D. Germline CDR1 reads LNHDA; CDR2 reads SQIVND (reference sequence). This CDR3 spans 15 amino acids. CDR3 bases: TGTGCCAGTAGTCCCCGGTTGGAATGGGCCTACGAGCAGCACTTC. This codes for CASSPRLEWAYEQHF.

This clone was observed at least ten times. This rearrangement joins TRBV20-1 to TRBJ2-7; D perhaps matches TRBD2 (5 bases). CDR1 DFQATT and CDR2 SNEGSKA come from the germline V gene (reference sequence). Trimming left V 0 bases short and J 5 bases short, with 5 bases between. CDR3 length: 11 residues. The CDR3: CSAREGDEQYF. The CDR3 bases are TGCAGTGCTAGAGAGGGAGACGAGCAGTACTTC.

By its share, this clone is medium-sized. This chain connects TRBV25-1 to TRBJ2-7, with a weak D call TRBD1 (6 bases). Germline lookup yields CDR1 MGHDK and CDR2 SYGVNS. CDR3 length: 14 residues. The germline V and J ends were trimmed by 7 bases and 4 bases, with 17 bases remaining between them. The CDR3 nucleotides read TGTGCCAGCACCCGAAACCCCCAGGGGTACGAGCAGTACTTC. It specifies CASTRNPQGYEQYF.

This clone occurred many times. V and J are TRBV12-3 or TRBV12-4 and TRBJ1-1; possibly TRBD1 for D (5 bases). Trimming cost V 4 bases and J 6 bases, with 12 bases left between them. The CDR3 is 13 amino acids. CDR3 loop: CASSSSGRAEAFF. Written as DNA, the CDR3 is TGTGCCAGCAGTTCCTCAGGGAGAGCTGAAGCTTTCTTT.

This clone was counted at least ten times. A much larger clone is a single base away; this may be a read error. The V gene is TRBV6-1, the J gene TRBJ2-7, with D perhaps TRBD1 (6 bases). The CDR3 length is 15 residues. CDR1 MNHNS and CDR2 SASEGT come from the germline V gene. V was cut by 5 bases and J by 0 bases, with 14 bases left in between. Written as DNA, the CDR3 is TGTGCCAGCAGTCACAGGGACGGGGTCTCCTACGAGCAGTACTTC. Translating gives CASSHRDGVSYEQYF.

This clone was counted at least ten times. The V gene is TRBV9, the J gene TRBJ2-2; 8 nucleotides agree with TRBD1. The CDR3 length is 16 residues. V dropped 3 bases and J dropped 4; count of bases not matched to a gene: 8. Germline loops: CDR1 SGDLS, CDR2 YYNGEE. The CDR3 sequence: CASSARQGRGTGELFF. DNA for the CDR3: TGTGCCAGCAGCGCTCGACAGGGGAGAGGCACCGGGGAGCTGTTTTTT.

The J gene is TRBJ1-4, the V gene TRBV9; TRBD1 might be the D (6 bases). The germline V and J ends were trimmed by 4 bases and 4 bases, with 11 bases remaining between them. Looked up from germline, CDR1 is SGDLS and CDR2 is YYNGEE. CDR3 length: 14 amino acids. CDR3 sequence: CASSLDRFNEKLFF. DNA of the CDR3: TGTGCCAGCAGCTTAGACAGGTTTAATGAAAAACTGTTTTTT.

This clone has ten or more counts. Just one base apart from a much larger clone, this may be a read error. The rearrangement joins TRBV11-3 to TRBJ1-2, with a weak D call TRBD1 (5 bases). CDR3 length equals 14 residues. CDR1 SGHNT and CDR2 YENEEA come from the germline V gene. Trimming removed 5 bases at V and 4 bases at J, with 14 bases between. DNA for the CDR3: TGTGCCAGCAGCCGATTGACAAGGGGCTATGGCTACACCTTC. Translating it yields CASSRLTRGYGYTF.

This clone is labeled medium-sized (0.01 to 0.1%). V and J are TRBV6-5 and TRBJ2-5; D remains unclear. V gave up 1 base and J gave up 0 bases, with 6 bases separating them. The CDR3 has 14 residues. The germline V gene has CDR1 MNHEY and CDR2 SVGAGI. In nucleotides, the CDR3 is TGTGCCAGCAGTTACTATCAGTACCAAGAGACCCAGTACTTC. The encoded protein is CASSYYQYQETQYF.

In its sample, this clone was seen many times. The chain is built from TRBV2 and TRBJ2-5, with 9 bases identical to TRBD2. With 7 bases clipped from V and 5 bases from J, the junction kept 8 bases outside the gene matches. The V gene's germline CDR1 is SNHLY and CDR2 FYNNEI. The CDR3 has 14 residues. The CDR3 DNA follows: TGTGCCAGCATTAAAGCGGGAGGAGCGGAGACCCAGTACTTC. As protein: CASIKAGGAETQYF.

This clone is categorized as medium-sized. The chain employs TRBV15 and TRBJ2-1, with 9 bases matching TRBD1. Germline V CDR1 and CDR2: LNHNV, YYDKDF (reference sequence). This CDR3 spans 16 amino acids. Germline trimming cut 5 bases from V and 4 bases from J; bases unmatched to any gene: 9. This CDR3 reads CATSGLGQGNYNEQFF. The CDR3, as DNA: TGTGCCACCAGCGGGTTGGGACAGGGTAATTACAATGAGCAGTTCTTC.

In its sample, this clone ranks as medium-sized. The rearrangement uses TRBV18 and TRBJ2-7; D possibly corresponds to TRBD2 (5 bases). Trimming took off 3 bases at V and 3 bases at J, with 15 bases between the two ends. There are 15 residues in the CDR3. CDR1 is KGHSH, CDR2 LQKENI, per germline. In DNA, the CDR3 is TGTGCCAGCTCACCGGAGGTCCTGTCTTTCTACGAGCAGTACTTC. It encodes CASSPEVLSFYEQYF.

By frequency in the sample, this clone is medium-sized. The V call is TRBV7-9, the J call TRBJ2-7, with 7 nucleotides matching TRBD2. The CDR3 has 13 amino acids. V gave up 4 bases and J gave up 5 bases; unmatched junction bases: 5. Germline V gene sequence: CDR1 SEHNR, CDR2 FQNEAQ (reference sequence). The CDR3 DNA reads TGTGCCAGCAGCTACCCCGGGGGGAACGAGCAGTACTTC. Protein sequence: CASSYPGGNEQYF. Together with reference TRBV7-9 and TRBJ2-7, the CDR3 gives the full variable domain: DTGVSQNPRHKITKRGQNVTFRCDPISEHNRLYWYRQTLGQGPEFLTYFQNEAQLEKSRLLSDRFSAERPKGSFSTLEIQRTEQGDSAMYLCASSYPGGNEQYFGPGTRLTVT.

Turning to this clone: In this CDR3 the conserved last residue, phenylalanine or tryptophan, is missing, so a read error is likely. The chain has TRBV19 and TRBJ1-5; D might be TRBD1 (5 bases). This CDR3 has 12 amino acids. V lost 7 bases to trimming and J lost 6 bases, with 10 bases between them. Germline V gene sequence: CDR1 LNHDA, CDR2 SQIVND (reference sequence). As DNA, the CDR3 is TGTGCCAGTATACAGGCCCCTCAGCCCCAGCATTCT. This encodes CASIQAPQPQHS.